The TCR beta chain described here comes from a study of OX40 agonist ivuxolimab in advanced cancers. Trimming removed 4 bases from V and 1 base from J, with 11 bases in between. The CDR3 runs 15 residues. CDR1 and CDR2 (germline): MNHNY, SVGAGI (reference sequence). The protocol was immunoSEQ multiplex PCR, while the TCRdb copy is restricted to in-frame clones and leaves out a portion. The sample consists of under 20,000 clones, about 77% of them appearing once. The sample here was CD4+ or CD8+ T cells sorted from blood, taken in a trial of the OX40 agonist ivuxolimab. This chain uses TRBV6-6 with TRBJ1-5; no definite D call. The sequence was obtained from an adult with an advanced solid tumor such as melanoma, head and neck, liver or kidney cancer. The DNA of the CDR3 is TGTGCCAGCAGTTTGGTTCCGGCCAGCAATCAGCCCCAGCATTTT. Encoded protein: CASSLVPASNQPQHF.